These 5 T cell receptor beta chains were all obtained from the same sample, sequenced in a study of T-cell reconstitution after alpha-beta-depleted transplantation in children. Unique molecular identifiers were built into the TCRbeta library. TCRdb used MiXCR to reprocess the PCR reads, holding one entry per CDR3 protein. The sample contains 500,000 to 750,000 distinct CDR3 sequences, roughly 13% of which appear only once. The material sequenced was PBMCs, mostly from graft donor cells, taken 360 days after TCRalphabeta/CD19-depleted stem cell transplant. All receptors derive from a male patient younger than 18 who had a stem cell transplant for acute myeloid leukemia, so the T cells may come from the graft donor.

This clonotype was detected many times. V is TRBV12-3 or TRBV12-4 and J is TRBJ2-3; 9 bases line up with TRBD2. Unmatched junction bases numbered 12, after V lost 6 bases and J lost 2 bases. This CDR3 is 17 amino acids long. The CDR3 nucleotides are TGTGCCAGCAGGAAGGCGGGACTAGCAGACTTCACAGATACGCAGTATTTT. This translates into CASRKAGLADFTDTQYF.

This clonotype has only a few counts. V is TRBV12-3 or TRBV12-4 and J is TRBJ2-1; no clear D gene. V was pared by 6 bases and J by 3 bases, with 12 bases between. The CDR3 is 14 residues long. CDR3 coding DNA: TGTGCCAGCAGCCATCGACGTTTCTACAATGAGCAGTTCTTC. Translation: CASSHRRFYNEQFF.

This clonotype showed up just a few times. V gene TRBV12-3 or TRBV12-4 combines with J gene TRBJ2-2; D is perhaps TRBD1 (6 bases). Deletions cut 6 bases from V and 5 bases from J, with 13 bases between. The CDR3 length is 14 residues. CDR3 amino acids: CASRRTGMTGELFF. In DNA, the CDR3 is TGTGCCAGCAGGCGAACAGGGATGACCGGGGAGCTGTTTTTT.

This clonotype was counted only a few times. CDR3 in amino acids: CSVRLTYEQYF. The CDR3 coding sequence is TGCAGCGTTCGCCTTACCTACGAGCAGTACTTC. V and J are TRBV29-1 and TRBJ2-7; no reliable D call. In germline, CDR1 is SQVTM, CDR2 ANQGSEA. Trimming took 5 bases from V and 2 from J, leaving 7 bases between them. The CDR3 loop spans 11 amino acids.

The chain uses TRBV6-1 and TRBJ2-5; 7 bases agree with TRBD2. The ends lost 6 bases at V and 4 bases at J; junction bases unmatched: 8. The CDR3 consists of 14 residues. The germline CDR1 and CDR2 sequences are MNHNS and SASEGT. This chain's CDR3 is CASSTGTNVETQYF. DNA for the CDR3: TGTGCCAGCAGCACCGGGACTAACGTAGAGACCCAGTACTTC.